This TCR beta chain comes out of a study of blood T cell repertoires in COVID-19. Overall study: Whether acute or convalescent, the COVID-19 samples came from the United States, Italy and Spain. PBMCs, B-cell-depleted T cells, or T cells were the source of the cDNA or gDNA that made up the material.

Original data processing: Amplifying reference gene primers gave estimates of nucleated cell counts. Sequenced by immunoSEQ multiplex PCR; TCRdb stores in-frame clones only, minus some. V and J calls and clone size follow that table, whereas D and trimming were derived from the DNA. The table shows roughly 16,000 clones, with around 73% occurring only once. This clone has more than one count but fewer than ten. CDR1 is GTSNPN, CDR2 SVGIG, per germline (reference sequence). The CDR3 covers 12 residues. Trimming at V came to 3 bases and at J to 6 bases, leaving 5 bases not matched to a gene. Sequencing was performed on peripheral blood. This receptor was taken from a human donor in a cohort sampled during active COVID-19. The chain couples TRBV30 to TRBJ2-7; TRBD1 matches 7 bases. The CDR3 nucleotides read TGTGCCTGGAGCCAGACAGGGCCCGAGCAGTACTTC. Encoded protein: CAWSQTGPEQYF.